Following are 17 T cell receptor beta chains from one sample sequenced in a study of blood T cell repertoires in COVID-19. Assay: immunoSEQ multiplex PCR; the TCRdb copy retains only in-frame clones and omits some. The sample comprises roughly 250,000 clones, about 90% of which are singletons, and about 6% rests with the top ten. Sequencing was done on a sample of PBMCs or T cells enriched from blood (not recorded which). The receptors derive from a woman between 25 and 40 years old with acute COVID-19.

The chain uses TRBV28 and TRBJ1-5; TRBD1 agrees at 9 bases. The CDR3 consists of 16 residues. V shed 2 bases, J shed 0 bases, and the junction held 2 bases outside the gene matches. Germline CDR1 and CDR2: MDHEN and SYDVKM. CDR3 coding DNA: TGTGCCAGCAGTTTAGAGACAGGGGGTAGCAATCAGCCCCAGCATTTT. Its protein is CASSLETGGSNQPQHF.

The J gene is TRBJ1-2, the V gene TRBV7-6; 8 bases agree with TRBD1. CDR1 SGHVS and CDR2 FNYEAQ come from the germline V gene. This CDR3 has 13 amino acids. V lost 5 bases to trimming and J lost 6 bases; unmatched junction nucleotides: 5. The CDR3 sequence: CASSKDRVDGYTF. CDR3 in DNA: TGTGCCAGCAGCAAGGACAGGGTAGATGGCTACACCTTC. The full variable domain, completed using reference TRBV7-6 and TRBJ1-2, is GAGVSQSPRYKVTKRGQDVALRCDPISGHVSLYWYRQALGQGPEFLTYFNYEAQQDKSGLPNDRFSAERPEGSISTLTIQRTEQRDSAMYRCASSKDRVDGYTFGSGTRLTVV.

J is TRBJ2-1 and V is TRBV24-1; the D gene is possibly TRBD2 (5 bases). The CDR3 covers 12 residues. In germline, CDR1 is KGHDR, CDR2 SFDVKD. V lost 3 bases to trimming and J lost 9 bases, with 8 bases between them. CDR3 sequence: CATSDPSTEQFF. CDR3 nucleotide sequence: TGTGCCACCAGTGATCCTAGCACTGAGCAGTTCTTC.

The chain has TRBV21-1 and TRBJ1-4. TRBV21-1 is a pseudogene locus. The length of the CDR3 is 13 residues. The CDR3 bases are TGTGCCAGCAGCCCCAGGCGAGGGGAAAAACTGTTTTTT. Its protein is CASSPRRGEKLFF.

On this clone itself: This specimen includes other DNA sequences encoding the same CDR3. This chain joins TRBV6-5 and TRBJ1-2; 10 bases align to TRBD1. The V segment lost 0 bases and the J segment 4 bases; nucleotides outside the gene matches: 5. Per germline, CDR1 MNHEY and CDR2 SVGAGI. This CDR3 spans 16 amino acids. The CDR3 DNA follows: TGTGCCAGCAGTTACTCGACAGGGGGCGGAATCTATGGCTACACCTTC. Translation: CASSYSTGGGIYGYTF.

The V and J genes are TRBV6-5 and TRBJ1-5; TRBD1 matches at 8 bases. CDR1 is MNHEY, CDR2 SVGAGI, per germline. This CDR3 has 15 residues. V gave up 6 bases and J gave up 0 bases; unmatched junction bases: 4. CDR3 sequence (DNA): TGTGCCAGCAGCCGGACAGGGAGTAGCAATCAGCCCCAGCATTTT. It codes for CASSRTGSSNQPQHF.

The chain links TRBV7-3 to TRBJ1-3, with a weak D call TRBD1 (6 bases). The CDR3 is 13 residues long. The V gene's germline CDR1 is SGHTA and CDR2 FQGTGA. Deletions cut 0 bases from V and 8 bases from J, with 8 bases between. CDR3 amino acids: CASSLTPGDTIYF. CDR3 DNA: TGTGCCAGCAGCTTAACGCCAGGGGACACCATATATTTT.

The chain combines TRBV11-2 with TRBJ2-2; 10 bases agree with TRBD1. Germline CDR1 SGHAT, CDR2 FQNNGV. This CDR3 is built from 15 residues. V lost 5 bases to trimming and J lost 4 bases; unmatched junction nucleotides: 4. Here the CDR3 DNA reads TGTGCCAGCAGCCCCGGGACAGGGGCCACCGGGGAGCTGTTTTTT. This codes for CASSPGTGATGELFF.

This chain connects TRBV14 to TRBJ1-1; D is ambiguous. Trimming removed 4 bases from V and 0 bases from J, with 6 bases in between. The CDR3 is made up of 13 amino acids. Germline V gene lookup returns CDR1 SGHDN and CDR2 FVKESK. The CDR3 loop is CASSLAMNTEAFF. For the CDR3, the DNA is TGTGCCAGCAGCCTAGCGATGAACACTGAAGCTTTCTTT.

This clone showed up just once. The chain has TRBV28 and TRBJ1-1, with TRBD1 matching over 9 bases. V lost 5 bases, J lost 0 bases, and 7 bases stayed unmatched. The CDR3 sequence is 16 residues long. Germline V gene sequence: CDR1 MDHEN, CDR2 SYDVKM. Here the CDR3 DNA reads TGTGCCAGCAGTCGGTGGACAGGGGATTTGAACACTGAAGCTTTCTTT. Its translation is CASSRWTGDLNTEAFF. Drawing the rest from reference TRBV28 and TRBJ1-1, the complete variable domain is DVKVTQSSRYLVKRTGEKVFLECVQDMDHENMFWYRQDPGLGLRLIYFSYDVKMKEKGDIPEGYSVSREKKERFSLILESASTNQTSMYLCASSRWTGDLNTEAFFGQGTRLTVV.

The V and J genes are TRBV19 and TRBJ2-1; D possibly corresponds to TRBD2 (6 bases). The germline CDR1 and CDR2 sequences are LNHDA and SQIVND (reference sequence). Trimming removed 2 bases at V and 10 bases at J, with 12 bases between. The CDR3 is made up of 13 amino acids. CDR3 sequence: CASSIKIGGEQFF. The CDR3 nucleotides are TGTGCCAGTAGTATAAAGATAGGAGGGGAGCAGTTCTTC.

The gene calls are TRBV28 and TRBJ1-6; 7 bases align to TRBD1. This CDR3 comprises 19 residues. The V gene end was trimmed by 6 bases and the J gene end by 0 bases; junction bases not matched to a gene: 14. The germline V gene encodes CDR1 MDHEN and CDR2 SYDVKM. The CDR3 loop is CASRTDRSFLSSYNSPLHF. Here the CDR3 DNA reads TGTGCCAGCAGAACGGACAGGAGTTTCTTAAGCTCCTATAATTCACCCCTCCACTTT. The full variable domain, in which reference TRBV28 and TRBJ1-6 provide the parts outside the CDR3, is DVKVTQSSRYLVKRTGEKVFLECVQDMDHENMFWYRQDPGLGLRLIYFSYDVKMKEKGDIPEGYSVSREKKERFSLILESASTNQTSMYLCASRTDRSFLSSYNSPLHFGNGTRLTVT.

This chain uses TRBV9 with TRBJ2-5; no clear D. V lost 0 bases and J lost 7, with 13 bases in between. Per the germline V gene, CDR1 is SGDLS and CDR2 is YYNGEE. This CDR3 comprises 14 residues. Here the CDR3 reads CASSVDDTLRTQYF. The DNA for the CDR3 is TGTGCCAGCAGCGTAGATGATACCCTAAGGACCCAGTACTTC.

The chain carries TRBV5-1 and TRBJ2-7; tentative D call: TRBD2 (6 bases). The V end lost 4 bases, the J end lost 0 bases, and 17 bases lay between the germline ends. Germline V gene data show CDR1 as SGHRS and CDR2 as YFSETQ. The CDR3 has 16 residues. CDR3 in amino acids: CASSEGSSAFSYEQYF. The DNA for the CDR3 is TGCGCCAGCAGCGAGGGATCTAGCGCCTTCTCCTACGAGCAGTACTTC.

The V call is TRBV29-1, the J call TRBJ1-4; D is perhaps TRBD1 (5 bases). The germline V gene has CDR1 SQVTM and CDR2 ANQGSEA. Trimming removed 1 base from V and 7 bases from J, with 16 bases in between. This CDR3 comprises 15 residues. The CDR3 DNA follows: TGCAGCGTTGAAGTGGGGGGGGAACGGAGTGAAAAACTGTTTTTT. Its translation: CSVEVGGERSEKLFF.

This clone was seen a single time. The genes are TRBV7-6 and TRBJ2-3; a weak D match, TRBD2 (5 bases). CDR3 size: 14 residues. CDR1 SGHVS and CDR2 FNYEAQ come from the germline V gene. V was cut by 2 bases and J by 3 bases, with 9 bases left in between. The CDR3 DNA reads TGTGCCAGCAGCTTAAACCGGGGAACAGATACGCAGTATTTT. Protein: CASSLNRGTDTQYF.

The CDR3 DNA sequence: TGTGCCAGTCTGCCCGGACAGTTCACCGGGGAGCTGTTTTTT. Its protein is CASLPGQFTGELFF. The V and J genes are TRBV28 and TRBJ2-2; a weak D match, TRBD1 (6 bases). Germline V lookup: CDR1 MDHEN, CDR2 SYDVKM. The CDR3 length is 14 residues. V was clipped by 9 bases and J by 4 bases, with 15 bases between them.